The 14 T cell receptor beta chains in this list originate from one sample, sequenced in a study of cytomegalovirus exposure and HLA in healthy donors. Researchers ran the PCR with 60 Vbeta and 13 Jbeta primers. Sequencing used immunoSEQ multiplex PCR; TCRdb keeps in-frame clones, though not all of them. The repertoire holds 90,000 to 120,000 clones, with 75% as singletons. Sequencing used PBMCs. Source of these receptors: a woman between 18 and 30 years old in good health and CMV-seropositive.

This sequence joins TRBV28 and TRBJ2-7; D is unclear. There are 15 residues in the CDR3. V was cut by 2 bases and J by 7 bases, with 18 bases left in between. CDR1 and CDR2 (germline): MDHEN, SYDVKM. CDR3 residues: CASSLGPRDLGEQYF. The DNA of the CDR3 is TGTGCCAGCAGTTTAGGGCCCCGTGACCTGGGTGAGCAGTACTTC.

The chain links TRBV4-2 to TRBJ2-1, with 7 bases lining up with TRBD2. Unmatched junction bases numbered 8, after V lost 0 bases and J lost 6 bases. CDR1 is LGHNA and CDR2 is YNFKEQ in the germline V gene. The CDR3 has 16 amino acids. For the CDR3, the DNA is TGTGCCAGCAGCCAAGATATACGCGGGAGTTCCAATGAGCAGTTCTTC. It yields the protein CASSQDIRGSSNEQFF.

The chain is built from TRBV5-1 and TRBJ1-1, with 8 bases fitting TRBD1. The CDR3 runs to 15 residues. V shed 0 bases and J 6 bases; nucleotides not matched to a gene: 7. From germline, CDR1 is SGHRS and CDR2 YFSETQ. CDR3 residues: CASSLGHRDRSEAFF. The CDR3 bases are TGCGCCAGCAGCTTGGGGCACCGGGACAGGTCTGAAGCTTTCTTT.

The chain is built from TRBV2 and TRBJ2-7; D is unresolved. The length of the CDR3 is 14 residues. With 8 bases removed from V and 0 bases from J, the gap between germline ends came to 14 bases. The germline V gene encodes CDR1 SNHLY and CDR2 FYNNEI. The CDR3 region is CASERTEISYEQYF. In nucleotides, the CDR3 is TGTGCCAGCGAAAGAACAGAGATCTCCTACGAGCAGTACTTC.

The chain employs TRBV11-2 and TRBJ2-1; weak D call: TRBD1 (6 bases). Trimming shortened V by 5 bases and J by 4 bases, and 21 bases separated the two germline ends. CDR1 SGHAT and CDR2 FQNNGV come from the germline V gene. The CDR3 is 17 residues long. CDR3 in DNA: TGTGCCAGCAGCGCGAAACAGGGCTACCTAGGGTACAATGAGCAGTTCTTC. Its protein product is CASSAKQGYLGYNEQFF.

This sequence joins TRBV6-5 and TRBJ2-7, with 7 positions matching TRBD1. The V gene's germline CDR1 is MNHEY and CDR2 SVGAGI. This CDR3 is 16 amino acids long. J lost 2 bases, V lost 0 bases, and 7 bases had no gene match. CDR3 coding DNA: TGTGCCAGCAGTTACTCGTATAGGGGACAGACCTACGAGCAGTACTTC. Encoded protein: CASSYSYRGQTYEQYF.

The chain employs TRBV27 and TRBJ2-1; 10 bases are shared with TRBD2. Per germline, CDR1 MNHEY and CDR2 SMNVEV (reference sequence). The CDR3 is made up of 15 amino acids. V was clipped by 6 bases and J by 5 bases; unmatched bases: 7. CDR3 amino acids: CASSLAGVFHNEQFF. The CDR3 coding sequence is TGTGCCAGCAGCCTAGCGGGAGTTTTCCACAATGAGCAGTTCTTC.

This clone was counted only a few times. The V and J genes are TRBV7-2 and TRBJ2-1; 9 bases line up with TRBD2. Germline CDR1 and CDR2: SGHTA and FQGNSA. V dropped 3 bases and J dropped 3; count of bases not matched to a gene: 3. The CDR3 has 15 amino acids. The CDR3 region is CASSFLAGSYNEQFF. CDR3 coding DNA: TGTGCCAGCAGCTTTCTAGCGGGAAGCTACAATGAGCAGTTCTTC. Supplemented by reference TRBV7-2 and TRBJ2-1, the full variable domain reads GAGVSQSPSNKVTEKGKDVELRCDPISGHTALYWYRQSLGQGLEFLIYFQGNSAPDKSGLPSDRFSAERTGGSVSTLTIQRTQQEDSAVYLCASSFLAGSYNEQFFGPGTRLTVL.

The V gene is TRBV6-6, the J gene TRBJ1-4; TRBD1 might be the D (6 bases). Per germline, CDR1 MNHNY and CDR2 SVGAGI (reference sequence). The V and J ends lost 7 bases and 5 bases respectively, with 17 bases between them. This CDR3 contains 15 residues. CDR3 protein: CASTSGTQQNEKLFF. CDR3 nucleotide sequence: TGTGCCAGCACCTCCGGGACACAACAAAATGAAAAACTGTTTTTT.

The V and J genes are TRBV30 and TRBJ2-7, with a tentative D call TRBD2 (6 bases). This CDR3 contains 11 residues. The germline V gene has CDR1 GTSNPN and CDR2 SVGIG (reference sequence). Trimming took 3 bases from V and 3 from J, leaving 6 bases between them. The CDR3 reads CAWRGGYEQYF. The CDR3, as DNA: TGTGCCTGGAGGGGGGGCTACGAGCAGTACTTC.

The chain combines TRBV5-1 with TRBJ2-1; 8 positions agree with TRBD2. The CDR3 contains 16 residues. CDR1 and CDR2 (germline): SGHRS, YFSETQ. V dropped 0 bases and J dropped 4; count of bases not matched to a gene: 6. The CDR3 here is CASSLGRGGGYNEQFF. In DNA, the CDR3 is TGCGCCAGCAGCTTGGGAAGAGGCGGGGGGTACAATGAGCAGTTCTTC. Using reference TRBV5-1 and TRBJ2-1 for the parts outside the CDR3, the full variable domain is KAGVTQTPRYLIKTRGQQVTLSCSPISGHRSVSWYQQTPGQGLQFLFEYFSETQRNKGNFPGRFSGRQFSNSRSEMNVSTLELGDSALYLCASSLGRGGGYNEQFFGPGTRLTVL.

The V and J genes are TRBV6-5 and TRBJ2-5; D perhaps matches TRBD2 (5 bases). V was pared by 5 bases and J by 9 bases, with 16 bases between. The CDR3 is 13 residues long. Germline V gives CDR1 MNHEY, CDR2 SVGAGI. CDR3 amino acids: CASSRTRKEAQYF. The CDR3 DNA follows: TGTGCCAGCAGTCGAACACGTAAGGAGGCCCAGTACTTC.

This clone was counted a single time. CDR3 nucleotide sequence: TGTGCCTGGAGTGTACTGGGGGGGCGCGGGAACACTGAAGCTTTCTTT. This codes for CAWSVLGGRGNTEAFF. The V and J genes are TRBV30 and TRBJ1-1; a possible D gene is TRBD1 (6 bases). Germline V CDR1 and CDR2: GTSNPN, SVGIG (reference sequence). This CDR3 region has 16 residues. The V gene lost 0 bases and the J gene lost 1 base, with 15 bases spanning the gap.

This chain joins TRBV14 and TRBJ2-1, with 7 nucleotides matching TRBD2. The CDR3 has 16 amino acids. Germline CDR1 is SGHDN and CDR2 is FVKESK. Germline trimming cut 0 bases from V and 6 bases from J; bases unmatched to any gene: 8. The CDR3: CASSQEREQVRNEQFF. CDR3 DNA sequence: TGTGCCAGCAGCCAAGAGCGGGAGCAGGTCCGCAATGAGCAGTTCTTC.